Presented here are 16 T cell receptor beta chains from one specimen sequenced in a study of patients and donors after allogeneic stem cell transplantation. TCRdb independently ran MiXCR on the RT-PCR reads; one entry per CDR3 protein. The profile covers about a million distinct CDR3 sequences, with approximately 19% appearing a single time and under 6.5% taken by the ten largest. Sequencing was performed on blood, either unsorted or a sorted T cell fraction (not recorded which). The source is a human donor who was either an allogeneic HSCT recipient or a stem cell or donor lymphocyte infusion donor (not recorded which). It is not recorded whose cells these are; they may come from a transplant donor.

This clonotype appeared many times. The V gene is TRBV11-1, the J gene TRBJ2-4; the D is unclear. Between the trimmed V and J ends, which lost 6 bases and 7 bases, there was a span of 10 bases. Germline assignment: CDR1 SGHAT and CDR2 FQDESV (reference sequence). The length of the CDR3 is 12 residues. DNA of the CDR3: TGTGCCAGCAGATCTGAGATGAACATTCAGTACTTC. Amino acid sequence: CASRSEMNIQYF.

The chain employs TRBV20-1 and TRBJ2-5; D remains unclear. Germline-derived CDR1 and CDR2 are DFQATT and SNEGSKA (reference sequence). V lost 0 bases and J lost 2, with 4 bases in between. The CDR3 runs 12 residues. The CDR3 here is CSAREGQETQYF. In DNA, the CDR3 is TGCAGTGCTAGAGAGGGTCAAGAGACCCAGTACTTC.

This clonotype appeared a few times. CDR3 residues: CSASYTQGSNQPQHF. CDR3 DNA sequence: TGCAGTGCTAGTTATACACAGGGTAGCAATCAGCCCCAGCATTTT. This rearrangement joins TRBV20-1 to TRBJ1-5; TRBD1 might be the D (6 bases). Germline V gene data show CDR1 as DFQATT and CDR2 as SNEGSKA (reference sequence). The length of the CDR3 is 15 residues. Trimming cost V 3 bases and J 0 bases, with 12 bases left between them.

This clonotype showed up just a few times. This sequence joins TRBV6-5 and TRBJ2-6; D is undetermined. CDR3 size: 15 residues. V shed 0 bases and J shed 0 bases, with 3 bases lying between them. Germline CDR1 and CDR2: MNHEY and SVGAGI. CDR3 sequence: CASSYSDSGANVLTF. In DNA form, the CDR3 reads TGTGCCAGCAGTTACTCGGACTCTGGGGCCAACGTCCTGACTTTC.

This sequence joins TRBV6-1 and TRBJ1-4; weak D call: TRBD1 (6 bases). Germline V gene data show CDR1 as MNHNS and CDR2 as SASEGT. V was clipped by 5 bases and J by 7 bases, with 17 bases between them. This CDR3 is 15 amino acids long. CDR3 residues: CASSTETGPVEKLFF. The CDR3 DNA sequence: TGTGCCAGCAGTACGGAGACAGGACCCGTTGAAAAACTGTTTTTT.

This clonotype has a handful of counts. The chain carries TRBV6-5 and TRBJ1-5; the D gene is possibly TRBD1 (6 bases). The CDR3 spans 16 residues. The V gene lost 4 bases and the J gene lost 0 bases, with 13 bases spanning the gap. CDR1 is MNHEY and CDR2 is SVGAGI in the germline V gene. This CDR3 is CASSLTGLYSNQPQHF. The CDR3 region has the DNA TGTGCCAGCAGTTTGACAGGCCTCTATAGCAATCAGCCCCAGCATTTT.

This clonotype was found a few times. The V call is TRBV6-1, the J call TRBJ2-7; D is unclear. V lost 3 bases, J lost 4 bases, and 16 bases lay in between. Germline-derived CDR1 and CDR2 are MNHNS and SASEGT. The CDR3 length is 15 residues. CDR3: CASSEGRTREYEQYF. Here the CDR3 DNA reads TGTGCCAGCAGTGAGGGTCGGACCAGAGAGTACGAGCAGTACTTC.

This clonotype was recorded a few times. The rearrangement joins TRBV29-1 to TRBJ1-4; D possibly corresponds to TRBD1 (5 bases). The CDR3 runs to 13 residues. The V and J ends lost 6 bases and 5 bases respectively, with 13 bases between them. Germline V gene sequence: CDR1 SQVTM, CDR2 ANQGSEA. The CDR3 loop reads CSVPGTGNEKLFF. DNA of the CDR3: TGCAGCGTCCCCGGGACCGGCAATGAAAAACTGTTTTTT.

This clonotype turned up a few times. The chain links TRBV6-2 or TRBV6-3 to TRBJ1-2, with TRBD1 matching 10 bases. V was pared by 6 bases and J by 6 bases, with 7 bases of the junction left unmatched. The length of the CDR3 is 14 residues. The germline gives CDR1 MNHEY, CDR2 SVGEGT. The CDR3 sequence: CASRRTGTGDGYTF. The CDR3 nucleotides read TGTGCCAGCAGACGTACCGGGACAGGGGATGGCTACACCTTC.

The chain carries TRBV7-6 and TRBJ1-2, with D perhaps TRBD1 (6 bases). CDR3 length: 15 residues. Germline values: CDR1 SGHVS, CDR2 FNYEAQ. V was shortened by 0 bases and J by 4 bases, with 12 bases between the two germline ends. The CDR3 DNA is TGTGCCAGCAGCTTAGCCCCCCGCAGGGGCTATGGCTACACCTTC. Translated: CASSLAPRRGYGYTF.

This clonotype was found a few times. The chain uses TRBV6-5 and TRBJ1-3; D unclear. Between the trimmed V and J ends, which lost 2 bases and 0 bases, there was a span of 8 bases. Germline assignment: CDR1 MNHEY and CDR2 SVGAGI. This CDR3 contains 15 residues. The CDR3 reads CASSYRPSSGNTIYF. CDR3 sequence (DNA): TGTGCCAGCAGTTACCGACCGAGCTCTGGAAACACCATATATTTT.

This clonotype was seen only a few times. The V and J genes are TRBV4-2 and TRBJ1-1; the match to TRBD1 covers 7 bases. J gave up 1 base and V 1 base, and 6 bases lay outside the gene matches. The CDR3 contains 16 residues. CDR1 and CDR2 (germline): LGHNA, YNFKEQ. Here the CDR3 DNA reads TGTGCCAGCAGCCAAGTGAACACAGGGGCGAACACTGAAGCTTTCTTT. Translating gives CASSQVNTGANTEAFF.

The sample holds a few counts of this clonotype. This chain links TRBV5-6 with TRBJ2-2, with TRBD2 as a possible D gene (5 bases). The germline gives CDR1 SGHDT, CDR2 YYEEEE. The V end lost 1 base, the J end lost 3 bases, and 19 bases lay between the germline ends. CDR3 length: 18 residues. CDR3 in amino acids: CASSLISWPRGHTGELFF. The CDR3 DNA reads as TGTGCCAGCAGCTTGATATCGTGGCCCCGGGGTCACACCGGGGAGCTGTTTTTT. The full variable domain, rest sourced from reference TRBV5-6 and TRBJ2-2, is DAGVTQSPTHLIKTRGQQVTLRCSPKSGHDTVSWYQQALGQGPQFIFQYYEEEERQRGNFPDRFSGHQFPNYSSELNVNALLLGDSALYLCASSLISWPRGHTGELFFGEGSRLTVL.

V is TRBV5-1 and J is TRBJ2-1; 10 nucleotides line up with TRBD2. Germline V CDR1 and CDR2: SGHRS, YFSETQ. After removal of 0 bases from V and 6 bases from J, the junction contained 12 bases not matched to a gene. The CDR3 extends over 18 amino acids. CDR3 in amino acids: CASSLARRLAGPGNEQFF. The CDR3 nucleotides read TGCGCCAGCAGCTTGGCCAGAAGACTAGCGGGCCCAGGCAATGAGCAGTTCTTC. Complete variable domain (other parts from reference TRBV5-1 and TRBJ2-1): KAGVTQTPRYLIKTRGQQVTLSCSPISGHRSVSWYQQTPGQGLQFLFEYFSETQRNKGNFPGRFSGRQFSNSRSEMNVSTLELGDSALYLCASSLARRLAGPGNEQFFGPGTRLTVL.

V is TRBV6-1 and J is TRBJ1-1; D is possibly TRBD1 (5 bases). Trimming removed 1 base from V and 12 bases from J, with 9 bases in between. CDR3 size: 11 residues. CDR1 is MNHNS, CDR2 SASEGT, per germline. In DNA, the CDR3 is TGTGCCAGCAGTGAAGTGCCAGGGTCTTTCTTT. Encoded protein: CASSEVPGSFF.

The chain employs TRBV7-8 and TRBJ2-4; tentative D call: TRBD2 (5 bases). The CDR3 totals 16 residues. CDR1 SGHVS and CDR2 FQNEAQ come from the germline V gene. V dropped 2 bases and J dropped 1 base, with 12 bases sitting between them. As DNA, the CDR3 is TGTGCCAGCAGCTTAAGGCCATGGGAGGCCAAAAACATTCAGTACTTC. Its protein is CASSLRPWEAKNIQYF.